At least ten counts were recorded for the clone carrying this TCR beta chain. From the 5' RACE reads, TCRdb called clonotypes with MiXCR, one entry per CDR3 protein. The repertoire has 46,000 or so distinct CDR3 sequences, over 5.5% of them found once; the top ten carry under 11%. The source of the sample is a study of T cells after yellow fever vaccination. Trimming at V came to 3 bases and at J to 9 bases, leaving 8 bases not matched to a gene. CDR3 length: 16 residues. Per the germline V gene, CDR1 is KGHDR and CDR2 is SFDVKD. This receptor was identified in a man aged 25-40 years who received the YFV17D yellow fever vaccine. Sequenced here: PBMCs, either bulk or a sorted T-cell subset (CD4+, CD8+, memory, or dextramer-sorted; not recorded which), sampled 45 days after the yellow fever booster vaccination. The rearrangement joins TRBV24-1 to TRBJ2-1; 12 bases fit TRBD1. DNA of the CDR3: TGTGCCACCAGTGATCCCGGGACAGGGGGCGAAGGTGAGCAGTTCTTC. Translation gives CATSDPGTGGEGEQFF.